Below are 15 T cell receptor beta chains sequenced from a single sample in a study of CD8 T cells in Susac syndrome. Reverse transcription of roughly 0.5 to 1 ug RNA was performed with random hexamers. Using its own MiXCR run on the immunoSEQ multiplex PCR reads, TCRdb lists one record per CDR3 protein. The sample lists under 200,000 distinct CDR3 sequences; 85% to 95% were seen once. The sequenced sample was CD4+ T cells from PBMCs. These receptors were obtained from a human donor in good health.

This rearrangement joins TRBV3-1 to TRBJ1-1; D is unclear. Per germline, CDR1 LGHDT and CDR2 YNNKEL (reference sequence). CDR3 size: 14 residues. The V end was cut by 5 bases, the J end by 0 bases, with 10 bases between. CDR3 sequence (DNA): TGTGCCAGCAGCGACATACAGATGAACACTGAAGCTTTCTTT. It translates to CASSDIQMNTEAFF.

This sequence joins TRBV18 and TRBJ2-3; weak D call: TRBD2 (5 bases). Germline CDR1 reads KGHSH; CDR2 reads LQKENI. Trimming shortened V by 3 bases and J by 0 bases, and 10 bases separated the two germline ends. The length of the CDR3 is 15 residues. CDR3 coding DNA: TGTGCCAGCTCACCGATACGGGGTAGCACAGATACGCAGTATTTT. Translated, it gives CASSPIRGSTDTQYF.

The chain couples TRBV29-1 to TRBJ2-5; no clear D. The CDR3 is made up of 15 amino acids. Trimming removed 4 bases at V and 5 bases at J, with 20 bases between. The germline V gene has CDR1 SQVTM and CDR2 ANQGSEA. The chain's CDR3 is CSVGPSAKLGETQYF. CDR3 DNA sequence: TGCAGCGTTGGCCCATCGGCCAAACTTGGGGAGACCCAGTACTTC.

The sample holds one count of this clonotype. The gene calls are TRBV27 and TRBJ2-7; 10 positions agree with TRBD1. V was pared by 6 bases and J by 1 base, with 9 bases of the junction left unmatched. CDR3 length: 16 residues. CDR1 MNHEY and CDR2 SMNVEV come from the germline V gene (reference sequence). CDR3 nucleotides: TGTGCCAGCAGCCCTAGGGGGACAGGGGTTTCCTACGAGCAGTACTTC. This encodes CASSPRGTGVSYEQYF.

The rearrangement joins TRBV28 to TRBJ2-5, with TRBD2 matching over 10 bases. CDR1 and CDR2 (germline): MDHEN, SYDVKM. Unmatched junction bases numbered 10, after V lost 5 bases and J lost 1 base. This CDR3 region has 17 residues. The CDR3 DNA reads TGTGCCAGCAGTATGAGCGGGAGGGCCGGGGGCCAAGAGACCCAGTACTTC. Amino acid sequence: CASSMSGRAGGQETQYF.

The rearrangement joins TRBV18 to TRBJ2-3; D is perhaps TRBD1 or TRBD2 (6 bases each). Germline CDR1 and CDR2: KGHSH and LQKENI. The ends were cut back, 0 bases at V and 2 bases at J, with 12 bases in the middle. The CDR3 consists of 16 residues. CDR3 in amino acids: CASSPPGGHHTDTQYF. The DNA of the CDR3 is TGTGCCAGCTCACCACCGGGGGGACACCACACAGATACGCAGTATTTT.

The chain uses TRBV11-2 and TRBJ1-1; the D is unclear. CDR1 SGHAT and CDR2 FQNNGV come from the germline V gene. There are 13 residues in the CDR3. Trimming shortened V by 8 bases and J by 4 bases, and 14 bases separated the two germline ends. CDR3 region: CASYRSSSTEAFF. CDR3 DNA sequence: TGTGCCAGCTATCGGTCATCAAGCACTGAAGCTTTCTTT.

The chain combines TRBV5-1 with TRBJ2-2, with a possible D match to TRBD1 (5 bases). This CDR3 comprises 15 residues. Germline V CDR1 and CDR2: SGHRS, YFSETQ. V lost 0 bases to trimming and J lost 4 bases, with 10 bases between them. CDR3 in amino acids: CASSLDQGITGELFF. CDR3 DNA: TGCGCCAGCAGCTTGGATCAGGGTATCACCGGGGAGCTGTTTTTT.

CDR3 sequence (DNA): TGTGCCAGCAAGTCGACAGCCTTTTCTAACTATGGCTACACCTTC. Translated, it gives CASKSTAFSNYGYTF. This chain links TRBV2 with TRBJ1-2; maybe TRBD1 (5 bases). Germline V lookup: CDR1 SNHLY, CDR2 FYNNEI. This CDR3 is 15 amino acids long. V was clipped by 7 bases and J by 0 bases, with 15 bases between them.

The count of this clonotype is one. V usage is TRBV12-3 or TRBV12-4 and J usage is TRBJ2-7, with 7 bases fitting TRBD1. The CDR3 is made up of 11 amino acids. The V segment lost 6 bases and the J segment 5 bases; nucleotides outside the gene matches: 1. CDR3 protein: CASSDRDEQYF. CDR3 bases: TGTGCCAGCAGCGACAGGGACGAGCAGTACTTC.

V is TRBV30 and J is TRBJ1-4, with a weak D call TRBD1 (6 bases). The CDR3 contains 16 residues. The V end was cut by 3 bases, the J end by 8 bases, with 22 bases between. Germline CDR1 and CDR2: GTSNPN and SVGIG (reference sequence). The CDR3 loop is CAWRSGRGGDSEKLFF. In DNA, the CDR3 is TGTGCCTGGAGGTCTGGTCGTGGGGGCGATAGCGAAAAACTGTTTTTT.

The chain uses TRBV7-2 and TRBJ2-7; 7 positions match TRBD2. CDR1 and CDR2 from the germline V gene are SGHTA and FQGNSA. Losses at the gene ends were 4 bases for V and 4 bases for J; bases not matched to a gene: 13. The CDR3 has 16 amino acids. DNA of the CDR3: TGTGCCAGCAGCTCCCGGGGAGGGGCCCTTACGTACGAGCAGTACTTC. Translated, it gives CASSSRGGALTYEQYF.

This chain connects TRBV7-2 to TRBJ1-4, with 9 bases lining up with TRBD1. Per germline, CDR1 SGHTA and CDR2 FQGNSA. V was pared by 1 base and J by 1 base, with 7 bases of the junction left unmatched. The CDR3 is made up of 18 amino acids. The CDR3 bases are TGTGCCAGCAGCTTAGACGTGTCGGACAGGGGAACTAATGAAAAACTGTTTTTT. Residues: CASSLDVSDRGTNEKLFF. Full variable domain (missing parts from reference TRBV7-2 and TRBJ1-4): GAGVSQSPSNKVTEKGKDVELRCDPISGHTALYWYRQSLGQGLEFLIYFQGNSAPDKSGLPSDRFSAERTGGSVSTLTIQRTQQEDSAVYLCASSLDVSDRGTNEKLFFGSGTQLSVL.

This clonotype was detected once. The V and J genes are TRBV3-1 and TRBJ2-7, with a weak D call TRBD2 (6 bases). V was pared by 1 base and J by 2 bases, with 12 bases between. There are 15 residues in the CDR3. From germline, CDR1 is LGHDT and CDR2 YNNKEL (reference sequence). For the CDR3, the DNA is TGTGCCAGCAGCCAAGCGGGTCGGGGGACCTACGAGCAGTACTTC. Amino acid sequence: CASSQAGRGTYEQYF.

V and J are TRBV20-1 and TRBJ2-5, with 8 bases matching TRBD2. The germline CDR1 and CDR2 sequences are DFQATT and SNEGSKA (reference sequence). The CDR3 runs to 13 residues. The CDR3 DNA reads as TGCACTGCCCCCCACAGCGGGAGAGAGACCCAGTACTTC. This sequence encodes CTAPHSGRETQYF.